One and the same sample provided the 23 T cell receptor beta chains below, sequenced in a study of CXCR3-negative and CXCR3-positive naive CD8 T cells. Each TRB cDNA library was prepared by 5' RACE (with UMI labels). TCRdb reprocessed the 5' RACE reads and reports one entry per CDR3 protein, with no DNA. The sample table sets out roughly 90,000 distinct CDR3 sequences. Input material: naive CXCR3- CD8+ T cells from blood. The subset denotes: CD45RO-CCR7+CD27+CD95- naive CD8+ T cells lacking CXCR3 (TNR3-). The receptors stem from a human donor in good health. Some clones in this sample may be carry-over from other donors' samples.

The rearrangement links TRBV7-9 to TRBJ2-1; TCRdb's D call, TRBD1, is unchecked because there is no DNA. Germline V CDR1 and CDR2: SEHNR, FQNEAQ (reference sequence). This CDR3 contains 15 residues. The CDR3 loop is CASNPAGRNYNEQFF. The full variable domain, in which reference TRBV7-9 and TRBJ2-1 provide the parts outside the CDR3, is DTGVSQNPRHKITKRGQNVTFRCDPISEHNRLYWYRQTLGQGPEFLTYFQNEAQLEKSRLLSDRFSAERPKGSFSTLEIQRTEQGDSAMYLCASNPAGRNYNEQFFGPGTRLTVL.

This sequence joins TRBV5-5 and TRBJ2-3; the TRBD1 assignment by TCRdb is unverifiable without DNA. The CDR3 runs 14 residues. The V gene's germline CDR1 is SGHKS and CDR2 YYEKEE (reference sequence). The CDR3 spells CASSLNRGRDTQYF.

The rearrangement joins TRBV4-1 to TRBJ2-1; TCRdb reports TRBD1, a call that lacks DNA to check it against. The germline V gene encodes CDR1 MGHRA and CDR2 YSYEKL. CDR3 length: 16 residues. The CDR3 loop reads CASSQDRDLLWGEQFF.

The rearrangement joins TRBV20-1 to TRBJ2-6; TCRdb lists TRBD1, though no DNA is available to test this call. The CDR3 is made up of 17 amino acids. Germline CDR1 is DFQATT and CDR2 is SNEGSKA (reference sequence). CDR3 sequence: CSARGRGGDSGANVLTF.

The genes are TRBV7-8 and TRBJ1-1. CDR3 length: 15 amino acids. Germline V gene lookup returns CDR1 SGHVS and CDR2 FQNEAQ. CDR3 region: CASSLDSLRNTEAFF.

The chain has TRBV20-1 and TRBJ1-5; the TCRdb call, TRBD1, lacks DNA for checking. The CDR3 is 15 amino acids. Germline CDR1 reads DFQATT; CDR2 reads SNEGSKA (reference sequence). CDR3 protein: CSASSPPGRNQPQHF.

This chain links TRBV7-2 with TRBJ2-5; TCRdb's assignment of TRBD2 cannot be checked, as there is no DNA. The CDR3 has 15 residues. CDR1 and CDR2 (germline): SGHTA, FQGNSA. The CDR3: CASIQSGGALETQYF.

The chain combines TRBV20-1 with TRBJ2-7; the D call of TRBD1 rests on TCRdb alone, since no DNA is present to check it. Germline values: CDR1 DFQATT, CDR2 SNEGSKA (reference sequence). This CDR3 is 14 amino acids long. This CDR3 reads CSARGERETYEQYF.

The J gene is TRBJ1-6, the V gene TRBV28; the D call of TRBD1 rests on TCRdb alone, since no DNA is present to check it. The CDR3 is 15 residues long. Germline CDR1 reads MDHEN; CDR2 reads SYDVKM. The CDR3 region is CASSVTGDYNSPLHF.

The chain couples TRBV29-1 to TRBJ2-2. The CDR3 contains 12 residues. CDR1 is SQVTM and CDR2 is ANQGSEA in the germline V gene. CDR3 sequence: CSVEGGTGELFF.

The genes are TRBV7-9 and TRBJ1-1; checking the TCRdb D call of TRBD1 is not possible without DNA. Germline V gene sequence: CDR1 SEHNR, CDR2 FQNEAQ (reference sequence). The CDR3 loop spans 11 amino acids. CDR3 amino acids: CASSYRDEAFF.

The rearrangement joins TRBV7-2 to TRBJ2-3; the TCRdb call, TRBD2, lacks DNA for checking. This CDR3 has 15 residues. Germline loops: CDR1 SGHTA, CDR2 FQGNSA. The CDR3 sequence: CASSAPGLGTDTQYF. Together with reference TRBV7-2 and TRBJ2-3, the CDR3 gives the full variable domain: GAGVSQSPSNKVTEKGKDVELRCDPISGHTALYWYRQSLGQGLEFLIYFQGNSAPDKSGLPSDRFSAERTGGSVSTLTIQRTQQEDSAVYLCASSAPGLGTDTQYFGPGTRLTVL.

This chain joins TRBV20-1 and TRBJ2-1; checking the TCRdb D call of TRBD2 is not possible without DNA. CDR1 and CDR2 (germline): DFQATT, SNEGSKA (reference sequence). The CDR3 loop spans 16 amino acids. The CDR3 spells CSARGLAESSYNEQFF.

V is TRBV11-2 and J is TRBJ2-7; checking the TCRdb D call of TRBD1 is not possible without DNA. Germline V CDR1 and CDR2: SGHAT, FQNNGV. The length of the CDR3 is 15 residues. CDR3 residues: CASSYSRDSFYEQYF. The full variable domain, with the rest looked up from reference TRBV11-2 and TRBJ2-7, is EAGVAQSPRYKIIEKRQSVAFWCNPISGHATLYWYQQILGQGPKLLIQFQNNGVVDDSQLPKDRFSAERLKGVDSTLKIQPAKLEDSAVYLCASSYSRDSFYEQYFGPGTRLTVT.

The V gene is TRBV5-6, the J gene TRBJ2-5. This CDR3 is 15 amino acids long. Germline-derived CDR1 and CDR2 are SGHDT and YYEEEE. CDR3 sequence reads: CASSLEREVQETQYF.

This chain links TRBV7-9 with TRBJ1-2; TCRdb lists TRBD1, though no DNA is available to test this call. In germline, CDR1 is SEHNR, CDR2 FQNEAQ (reference sequence). CDR3 size: 15 residues. The CDR3 is CASRTGGGLGYGYTF.

The chain joins TRBV30 to TRBJ2-5. CDR3 size: 13 residues. The germline V gene has CDR1 GTSNPN and CDR2 SVGIG (reference sequence). The chain's CDR3 is CAWREQGQETQYF.

This clonotype counts as medium-sized by frequency. The chain combines TRBV7-8 with TRBJ2-4. The V gene's germline CDR1 is SGHVS and CDR2 FQNEAQ. This CDR3 is built from 15 residues. This CDR3 reads CASSLGHRAKNIQYF.

The chain couples TRBV29-1 to TRBJ1-1; TCRdb outputs TRBD1, but without DNA this stays unchecked. The CDR3 totals 13 residues. The germline V gene has CDR1 SQVTM and CDR2 ANQGSEA. CDR3: CSVEEGVKTEAFF.

The rearrangement joins TRBV29-1 to TRBJ1-1. This CDR3 comprises 12 residues. The germline CDR1 and CDR2 sequences are SQVTM and ANQGSEA. The CDR3 reads CGVEGYLTEAFF.

This chain connects TRBV6-5 to TRBJ2-2. The CDR3 consists of 13 residues. The V gene's germline CDR1 is MNHEY and CDR2 SVGAGI. The CDR3 here is CASSYDNTGELFF.

The chain is built from TRBV7-3 and TRBJ2-4; with no DNA, the TCRdb D assignment of TRBD1 cannot be verified. The CDR3 runs 13 residues. Germline V CDR1 and CDR2: SGHTA, FQGTGA. The CDR3 is CASRPTPGNIQYF. Looking up the rest from reference TRBV7-3 and TRBJ2-4 gives the full variable domain: GAGVSQTPSNKVTEKGKYVELRCDPISGHTALYWYRQSLGQGPEFLIYFQGTGAADDSGLPNDRFFAVRPEGSVSTLKIQRTERGDSAVYLCASRPTPGNIQYFGAGTRLSVL.

This sequence joins TRBV24-1 and TRBJ2-7; no DNA is available, so the TRBD2 call from TCRdb remains unchecked. The CDR3 spans 19 residues. From germline, CDR1 is KGHDR and CDR2 SFDVKD. Here the CDR3 reads CATSDFAPHSGRVFYEQYF.